Listed below are T cell receptor beta chains from one sample, sequenced in a study of tumor-infiltrating lymphocytes in primary liver carcinoma. Via MiXCR, TCRdb re-called the multiplex PCR reads, giving one row per CDR3 protein. The sample lists approximately 190,000 distinct CDR3 sequences, around four fifths seen once, with about a sixth in the top ten. The material sequenced was tumor tissue from primary liver carcinoma. These receptor sequences come from a man aged 40-50 years with primary liver carcinoma and hepatitis B virus infection. Each CDR3 is given with its conserved first and last residue. D genes are given only for firm matches. For some rows the clone size is stated as once, few or many, or as a class when expanded; others skip it.

d_call j_call clone_size v_call cdr3_nt cdr3_aa
TRBD1 TRBJ1-5 NA TRBV6-1 TGTGACAGCACGGAGGGGGCCGGCAATCAGCTCCAGCATTTT CDSTEGAGNQLQHF
TRBD1 TRBJ2-1 once TRBV4-3 TGCGCCAGCAGCCAAGATACCAGGGGGATGTACAATGAGCAGTTCTTC CASSQDTRGMYNEQFF
NA TRBJ2-7 NA TRBV5-1 TGCACCAGCAGCCCCGGAACAGGGCACGAGCAGTACTTC CTSSPGTGHEQYF
NA TRBJ2-5 NA TRBV29-1 TGCAGCAATATGGACAGTGGAGAGATCCAGTACTTC CSNMDSGEIQYF
NA TRBJ2-7 NA TRBV4-3 TGCACCAGCAACCAAAGTAGGGGGTTCTACGAGCAGTACTTC CTSNQSRGFYEQYF
NA TRBJ2-1 once TRBV30 TGTGCCTGGGAAACAGGTGAGAAGACCCAGTTCTTC CAWETGEKTQFF
NA TRBJ1-1 NA TRBV6-6 TGTGCGAGCATCACACGGGGGACTACTGAAGCTTTCTTT CASITRGTTEAFF
TRBD1 TRBJ2-4 NA TRBV7-8 TGTGCCAGCAGCTTGGGGACAGGGGTGTATATTCGGTACTTC CASSLGTGVYIRYF
NA TRBJ1-1 NA TRBV20-1 TGCAGTGCTGGAGACCCCGGGGGGAGGACTGAAGATTTCTTT CSAGDPGGRTEDFF
TRBD1 TRBJ1-1 NA TRBV29-1 TGCAGCGTTGAAGATCGCGGGACAGAGAACACTCAAGCTTTCTTT CSVEDRGTENTQAFF
NA TRBJ2-6 NA TRBV11-1 TGTGCCAGCAGCTGGAACTCCGTGGCCAACGTCCTGACTTTT CASSWNSVANVLTF
NA TRBJ1-2 NA TRBV6-2/TRBV6-3 TGTGCCAGCAGTCGTGACGGAACTTATAATGGCTACACCTTC CASSRDGTYNGYTF
NA TRBJ2-1 NA TRBV29-1 TGCAGCGTTGTACTGTCGTCGCTAGTGGGTAATGAGAAGTTCTTC CSVVLSSLVGNEKFF
NA TRBJ1-5 NA TRBV12-3/TRBV12-4 TGTGCCAGCAGTCCTGCGGGGGATAGCAATCAGTCCCAGCATTTT CASSPAGDSNQSQHF
NA TRBJ2-7 NA TRBV5-1 TGCGCCAGCAGGGAAACTACTAGTTACGAGCAGTACTTT CASRETTSYEQYF
NA TRBJ2-7 NA TRBV11-2 TGTACCAGCAGCTTTCTCAGGGCGATAACTTCCAACGGGCAGTACTTC CTSSFLRAITSNGQYF
NA TRBJ1-2 NA TRBV5-1 TGCGCAAGCAGCTTGGAACACGAAGACTATGGCTACACCTTC CASSLEHEDYGYTF
NA TRBJ2-7 NA TRBV29-1 TGCAGCTTTGATGGGGGTCATGAGCATTACTTC CSFDGGHEHYF
NA TRBJ1-5 few TRBV19 TGTGCCAGTACCCTGGGGGTAAATCAGCCCCAGCATTTT CASTLGVNQPQHF
NA TRBJ2-5 NA TRBV5-1 TGCGCCAGCAGCTTATCGGGAGATCTTCGCCAAGAGACCCAGTACTTC CASSLSGDLRQETQYF
NA TRBJ2-7 NA TRBV18 TGTGCCAGCTCACTAACTGCCGACTACGAGCAGTACTTC CASSLTADYEQYF
NA TRBJ2-2 NA TRBV11-3 TGTGCCAACAGCACCCGGTCAGGGAACACCAGGGAGCTGTTTTTT CANSTRSGNTRELFF
NA TRBJ1-3 NA TRBV11-1 TGTGCCAGAAGCTCGACCCCTGATTATGGAAACACCATATATTTT CARSSTPDYGNTIYF
NA TRBJ2-7 NA TRBV4-3 TGCGCCAGCAGCCATGGCTCTAGCATCTACGAGCAGCACTTC CASSHGSSIYEQHF
NA TRBJ2-1 NA TRBV6-5 TGTGCCAACGGGAGCGGGAATGAGCAGTTCTTC CANGSGNEQFF
NA TRBJ2-7 NA TRBV10-3 TGTCCTATCAGTGGGCCGGGGAAGCACGAGCTGTACTTC CPISGPGKHELYF
NA TRBJ2-5 NA TRBV29-1 TGCAGCGCTGAATCGGCAGGGAGGCAGACCCAATACTTC CSAESAGRQTQYF
NA TRBJ1-6 NA TRBV6-1 TGTGCCTCCAGGGAGGTTACTTCAGCCCTCCACTTC CASREVTSALHF
NA TRBJ2-2 NA TRBV11-1 TGTCCCGGCAACTTTTGGGACACCGGGGAACTGTTTTTT CPGNFWDTGELFF
NA TRBJ2-2 NA TRBV6-2/TRBV6-3 TGTGCCAGCAGTTACTCTGGCGACACCGTGGGGCTGTTTTTT CASSYSGDTVGLFF
NA TRBJ2-3 NA TRBV29-1 TGCAGCGGCTTAGCGCAGGAAGGGGCAGATACGCAGTATTTT CSGLAQEGADTQYF
NA TRBJ1-5 once TRBV6-2/TRBV6-3 TGTGCCAACAGTCCCCACAGTGGTCTGTGGGATCAGCCCCAGCATTTT CANSPHSGLWDQPQHF